This T cell receptor (beta chain) stems from a study of blood T cell repertoires in COVID-19. Study summary: T cells, B-cell-depleted T cells, or PBMCs provided the cDNA or gDNA that served as material.

The repertoire was sequenced with immunoSEQ multiplex PCR; TCRdb's copy has only in-frame clones and lacks some. The data show 180,000 or so clones, about 70% seen once. The germline gives CDR1 LNHDA, CDR2 SQIVND (reference sequence). The germline V and J ends were trimmed by 8 bases and 0 bases, with 16 bases remaining between them. The CDR3 covers 15 residues. This TCR was sampled from a woman aged 50 to 60 with active or convalescent COVID-19. V gene TRBV19 combines with J gene TRBJ1-1; D gene ambiguous. Input material: peripheral blood. The CDR3 nucleotides are TGTGCCAGTTCCCCTCGGCTAGGAGTGAACACTGAAGCTTTCTTT. Translated: CASSPRLGVNTEAFF.